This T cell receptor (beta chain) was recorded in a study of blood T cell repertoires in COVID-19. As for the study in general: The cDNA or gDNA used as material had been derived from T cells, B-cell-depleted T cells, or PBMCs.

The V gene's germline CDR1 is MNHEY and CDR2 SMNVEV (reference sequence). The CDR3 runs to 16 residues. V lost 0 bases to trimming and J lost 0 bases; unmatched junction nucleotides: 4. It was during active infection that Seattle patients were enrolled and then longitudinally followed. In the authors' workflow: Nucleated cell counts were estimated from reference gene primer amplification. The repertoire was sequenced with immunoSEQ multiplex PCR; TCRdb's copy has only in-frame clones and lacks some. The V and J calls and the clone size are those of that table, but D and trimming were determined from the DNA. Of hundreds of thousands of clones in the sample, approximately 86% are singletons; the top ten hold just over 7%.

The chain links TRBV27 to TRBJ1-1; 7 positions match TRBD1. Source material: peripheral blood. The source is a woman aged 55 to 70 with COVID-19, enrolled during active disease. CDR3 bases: TGTGCCAGCAGTTTATCGATAGGGACAGTGAACACTGAAGCTTTCTTT. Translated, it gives CASSLSIGTVNTEAFF.